This T cell receptor beta chain was obtained from a study of blood T cells in healthy people across ages. Study observations and caveats: Naive CD4+ cells and diversity were both higher in long-lived donors than in aged donors.

Using a J-beta primer mix together with a sample-barcoded 5' primer, a second PCR was run for about 7 to 12 cycles. Each CDR3 protein is one row after TCRdb ran MiXCR on the 5' RACE reads. The repertoire includes under 2 million distinct CDR3 sequences, around 36% of them detected once, and approximately 11% sits in the top ten. This CDR3 region has 15 residues. CDR1 DFQATT and CDR2 SNEGSKA come from the germline V gene (reference sequence). Trimming took 4 bases from V and 4 from J; bases not matched to a gene: 12. Extractions gave at least 6 micrograms of total RNA per sample. This clonotype has a count of ten or more. The target antigen is unknown.

Sequencing was done on a sample of blood. The clonotype originates from a woman between 25 and 40 years old in good health. V and J are TRBV20-1 and TRBJ2-7; TRBD2 agrees at 8 bases. In DNA, the CDR3 is TGCAGTGCTAAAGGCCCGGGGGGGCAACTTTACGAGCAGTACTTC. Translated: CSAKGPGGQLYEQYF.